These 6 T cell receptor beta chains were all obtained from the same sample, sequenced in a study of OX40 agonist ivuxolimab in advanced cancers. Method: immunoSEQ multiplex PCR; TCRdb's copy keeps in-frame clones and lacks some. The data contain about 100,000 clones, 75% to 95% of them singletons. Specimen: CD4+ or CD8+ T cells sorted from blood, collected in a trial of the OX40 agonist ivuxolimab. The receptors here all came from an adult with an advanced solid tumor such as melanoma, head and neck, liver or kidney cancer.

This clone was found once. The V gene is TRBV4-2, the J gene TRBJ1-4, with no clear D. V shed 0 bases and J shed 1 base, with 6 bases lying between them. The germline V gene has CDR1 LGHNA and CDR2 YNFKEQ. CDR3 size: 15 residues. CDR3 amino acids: CASSQDLGTNEKLFF. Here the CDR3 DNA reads TGTGCCAGCAGCCAAGATTTGGGAACTAATGAAAAACTGTTTTTT.

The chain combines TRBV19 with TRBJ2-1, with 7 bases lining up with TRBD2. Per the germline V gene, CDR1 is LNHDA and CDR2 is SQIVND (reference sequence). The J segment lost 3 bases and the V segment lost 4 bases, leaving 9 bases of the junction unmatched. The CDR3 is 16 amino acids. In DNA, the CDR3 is TGTGCCAGTAGTACCCGGGGTAGCGGGTTCTACAATGAGCAGTTCTTC. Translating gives CASSTRGSGFYNEQFF.

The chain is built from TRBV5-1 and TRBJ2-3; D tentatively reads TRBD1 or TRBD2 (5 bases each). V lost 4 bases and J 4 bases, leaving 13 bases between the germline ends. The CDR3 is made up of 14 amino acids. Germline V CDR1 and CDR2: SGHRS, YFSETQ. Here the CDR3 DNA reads TGCGCCAGCAGCCGGGACCAGCTTTCAGATACGCAGTATTTT. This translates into CASSRDQLSDTQYF.

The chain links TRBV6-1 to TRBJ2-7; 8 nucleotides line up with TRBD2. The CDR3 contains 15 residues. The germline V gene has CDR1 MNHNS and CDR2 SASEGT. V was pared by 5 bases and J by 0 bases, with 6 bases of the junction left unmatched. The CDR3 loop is CASSLEAGDSYEQYF. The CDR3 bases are TGTGCCAGCAGTCTCGAAGCGGGAGACTCCTACGAGCAGTACTTC.

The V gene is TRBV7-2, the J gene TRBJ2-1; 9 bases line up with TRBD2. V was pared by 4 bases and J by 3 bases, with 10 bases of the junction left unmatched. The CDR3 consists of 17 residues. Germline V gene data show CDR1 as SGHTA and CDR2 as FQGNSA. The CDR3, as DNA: TGTGCCAGCAGCTACCGAGCCGGGACTAGCTTCTACAATGAGCAGTTCTTC. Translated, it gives CASSYRAGTSFYNEQFF.

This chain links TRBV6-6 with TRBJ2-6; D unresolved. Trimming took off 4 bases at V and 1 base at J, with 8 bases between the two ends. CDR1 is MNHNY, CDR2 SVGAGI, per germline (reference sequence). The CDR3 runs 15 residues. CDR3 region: CASSFKGSGANVLTF. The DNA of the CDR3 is TGTGCCAGCAGTTTTAAGGGATCTGGGGCCAACGTCCTGACTTTC.